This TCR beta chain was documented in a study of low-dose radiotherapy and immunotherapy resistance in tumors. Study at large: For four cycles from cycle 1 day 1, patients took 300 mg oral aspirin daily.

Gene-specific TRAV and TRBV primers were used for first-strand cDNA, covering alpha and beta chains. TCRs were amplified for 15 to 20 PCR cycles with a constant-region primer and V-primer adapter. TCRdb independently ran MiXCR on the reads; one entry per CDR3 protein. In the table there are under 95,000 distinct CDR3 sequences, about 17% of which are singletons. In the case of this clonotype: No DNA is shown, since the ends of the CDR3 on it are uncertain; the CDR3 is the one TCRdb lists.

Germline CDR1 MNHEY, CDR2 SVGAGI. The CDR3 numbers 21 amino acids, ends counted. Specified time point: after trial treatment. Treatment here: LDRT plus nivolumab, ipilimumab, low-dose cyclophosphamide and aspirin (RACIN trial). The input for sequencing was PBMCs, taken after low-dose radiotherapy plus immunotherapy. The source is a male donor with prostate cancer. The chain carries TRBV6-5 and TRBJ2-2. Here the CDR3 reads CASSTVATKNIQYFGTGELFF.